This T cell receptor (beta chain) was captured by sequencing in a study of blood T cell repertoires in COVID-19. Study-wide background: Both acute and convalescent COVID-19 samples were obtained from the United States, Italy and Spain. In each case, the material was cDNA or gDNA derived from T cells, B-cell-depleted T cells, or PBMCs.

The authors' processing: Reference gene primers were amplified, and this amplification served to estimate nucleated cell counts. Produced via immunoSEQ multiplex PCR; TCRdb's table is partial and in-frame only. V and J calls and clone size are as listed in that table; D and trimming were resolved from the DNA. Here the sample spans about 81,000 clones, 70% to 90% being singletons. Trimming cost V 3 bases and J 3 bases, with 14 bases left between them. The CDR3 runs 16 residues. Germline V CDR1 and CDR2: LNHDA, SQIVND (reference sequence). The sequencing input was peripheral blood. This TCR was recovered from a woman at least 80 years old with acute or convalescent COVID-19. V gene TRBV19 combines with J gene TRBJ2-2; a weak D match, TRBD2 (7 bases). The DNA for the CDR3 is TGTGCCAGTAGTATCGCTGGCGGGGGCGACACCGGGGAGCTGTTTTTT. Translation: CASSIAGGGDTGELFF.